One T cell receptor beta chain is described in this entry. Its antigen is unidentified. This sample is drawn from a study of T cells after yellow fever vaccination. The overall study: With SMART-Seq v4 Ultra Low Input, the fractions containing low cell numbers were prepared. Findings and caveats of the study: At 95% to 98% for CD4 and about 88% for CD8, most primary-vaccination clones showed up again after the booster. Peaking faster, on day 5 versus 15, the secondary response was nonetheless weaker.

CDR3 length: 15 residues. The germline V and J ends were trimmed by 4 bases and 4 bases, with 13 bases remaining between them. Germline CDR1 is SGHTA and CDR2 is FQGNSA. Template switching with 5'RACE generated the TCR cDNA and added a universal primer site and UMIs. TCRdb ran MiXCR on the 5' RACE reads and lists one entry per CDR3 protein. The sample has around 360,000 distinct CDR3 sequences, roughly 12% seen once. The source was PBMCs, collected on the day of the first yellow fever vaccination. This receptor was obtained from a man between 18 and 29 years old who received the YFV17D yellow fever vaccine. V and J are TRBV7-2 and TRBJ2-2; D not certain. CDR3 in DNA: TGTGCCAGCAGCTACCGGACGGTTCGCACCGGGGAGCTGTTTTTT. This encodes CASSYRTVRTGELFF.